The 19 T cell receptor beta chains reported below all come from one sample, sequenced in a study of blood T cells in healthy people across ages. A sample-barcoded 5' primer and a J-beta primer mix were used in a second PCR of about 7 to 12 cycles. MiXCR, applied by TCRdb to the 5' RACE reads, yields one record per CDR3 protein. Here the sample spans roughly 700,000 distinct CDR3 sequences, just under 25% being singletons. This sample also belongs to another study, concerning T cells of mothers and their children.

The sequencing input was blood. These receptors originate from a boy between 10 and 17 years old in good health.

The chain recombines TRBV28 with TRBJ2-7, with 8 nucleotides matching TRBD1. Germline trimming cut 4 bases from V and 4 bases from J; bases unmatched to any gene: 15. The CDR3 totals 17 residues. Germline V CDR1 and CDR2: MDHEN, SYDVKM. The CDR3 DNA reads TGTGCCAGCAGTTCACGGACAGGGTGGACCAAGGCTTACGAGCAGTACTTC. Amino acid sequence: CASSSRTGWTKAYEQYF.

The V call is TRBV28, the J call TRBJ1-4, with a tentative D call TRBD1 (6 bases). In germline, CDR1 is MDHEN, CDR2 SYDVKM. The CDR3 length is 13 residues. Trimming pared 7 bases from V and 8 bases from J, leaving 14 bases between. The CDR3 sequence: CASNRELGEKLFF. The CDR3, as DNA: TGTGCCAGCAACAGGGAGCTTGGGGAAAAACTGTTTTTT.

The genes are TRBV27 and TRBJ2-2; 9 positions agree with TRBD2. Losses at the gene ends were 0 bases for V and 5 bases for J; bases not matched to a gene: 7. The V gene's germline CDR1 is MNHEY and CDR2 SMNVEV (reference sequence). This CDR3 region has 17 residues. The CDR3: CASSLSSAGGPTGELFF. CDR3 coding DNA: TGTGCCAGCAGTTTATCGTCGGCGGGGGGGCCTACCGGGGAGCTGTTTTTT.

The rearrangement uses TRBV24-1 and TRBJ2-3; TRBD1 aligns across 9 bases. The length of the CDR3 is 18 residues. Germline assignment: CDR1 KGHDR and CDR2 SFDVKD. J gave up 0 bases and V 4 bases, and 10 bases lay outside the gene matches. CDR3 residues: CATSDRLTQGASTDTQYF. CDR3 DNA: TGTGCCACCAGTGACCGACTGACACAGGGGGCTAGCACAGATACGCAGTATTTT.

The J gene is TRBJ2-3, the V gene TRBV3-1; D is perhaps TRBD1 (5 bases). V lost 5 bases and J 2 bases, leaving 17 bases between the germline ends. This CDR3 has 16 residues. The germline CDR1 and CDR2 sequences are LGHDT and YNNKEL (reference sequence). CDR3 DNA: TGTGCCAGCAGCAGGCATTTGGACATCAACACAGATACGCAGTATTTT. Its translation is CASSRHLDINTDTQYF.

V usage is TRBV7-8 and J usage is TRBJ1-2; D is undetermined. CDR3 size: 12 residues. V lost 8 bases to trimming and J lost 5 bases, with 12 bases between them. CDR1 and CDR2 (germline): SGHVS, FQNEAQ. The CDR3 sequence is CASGNPGYGYTF. Written as DNA, the CDR3 is TGTGCCAGCGGGAACCCGGGATATGGCTACACCTTC.

This sequence joins TRBV28 and TRBJ1-3, with D perhaps TRBD1 (5 bases). The CDR3 covers 15 residues. Trimming shortened V by 3 bases and J by 1 base, and 10 bases separated the two germline ends. The germline V gene has CDR1 MDHEN and CDR2 SYDVKM. The CDR3 sequence is CASSFGRDSGNTIYF. CDR3 nucleotides: TGTGCCAGCAGTTTTGGCAGGGATTCTGGAAACACCATATATTTT.

This clonotype has a handful of counts. The CDR3 nucleotides read TGTGCCAGCAGTCCGGGACAGGGTAGTCTCATAGAGCAGTACTTC. It translates to CASSPGQGSLIEQYF. This rearrangement joins TRBV12-3 or TRBV12-4 to TRBJ2-7; TRBD1 matches at 9 bases. With 5 bases clipped from V and 7 bases from J, the junction kept 12 bases outside the gene matches. CDR3 length equals 15 residues.

The chain recombines TRBV29-1 with TRBJ1-1; no reliable D call. CDR3 length: 13 amino acids. Per the germline V gene, CDR1 is SQVTM and CDR2 is ANQGSEA. In DNA, the CDR3 is TGCATTACGAAGGAGGCCTCGGGCACTGAAGCTTTCTTT. It is translated as CITKEASGTEAFF. The full variable domain, rest sourced from reference TRBV29-1 and TRBJ1-1, is SAVISQKPSRDICQRGTSLTIQCQVDSQVTMMFWYRQQPGQSLTLIATANQGSEATYESGFVIDKFPISRPNLTFSTLTVSNMSPEDSSIYLCITKEASGTEAFFGQGTRLTVV.

The rearrangement joins TRBV7-2 to TRBJ2-5; D uncertain. Deletions cut 1 base from V and 4 bases from J, with 16 bases between. Per germline, CDR1 SGHTA and CDR2 FQGNSA. The CDR3 has 16 amino acids. Here the CDR3 reads CASSLGDNPPRETQYF. The CDR3 DNA reads TGTGCCAGCAGCTTAGGGGATAATCCACCAAGAGAGACCCAGTACTTC.

This clonotype was counted only a few times. The J gene is TRBJ1-1, the V gene TRBV7-9; no clear D gene. There are 15 residues in the CDR3. Germline V gives CDR1 SEHNR, CDR2 FQNEAQ (reference sequence). V lost 1 base to trimming and J lost 6 bases, with 15 bases between them. CDR3 DNA sequence: TGTGCCAGCAGCTTAGGCGGCCGCGAGGCCGCTGAAGCTTTCTTT. Residues: CASSLGGREAAEAFF.

This clonotype was counted between two and nine times. CDR3 sequence reads: CSARDLGGGGETQYF. The CDR3 DNA reads TGCAGTGCTAGAGATTTGGGGGGAGGAGGAGAGACCCAGTACTTC. This chain uses TRBV20-1 with TRBJ2-5; the D gene is possibly TRBD2 (6 bases). Trimming removed 0 bases at V and 4 bases at J, with 15 bases between. The germline V gene has CDR1 DFQATT and CDR2 SNEGSKA (reference sequence). CDR3 length: 15 residues.

The CDR3 spells CASSQGFGGGRNEKLFF. In DNA, the CDR3 is TGCGCCAGCAGCCAAGGGTTTGGGGGCGGAAGAAATGAAAAACTGTTTTTT. The chain joins TRBV4-3 to TRBJ1-4; weak D call: TRBD1 (6 bases). V was clipped by 1 base and J by 5 bases, with 17 bases between them. This CDR3 is built from 17 residues. Germline-derived CDR1 and CDR2 are LGHNA and YSLEER.

The chain joins TRBV6-6 to TRBJ2-5; D possibly corresponds to TRBD1 (6 bases). The CDR3 has 13 amino acids. The V end lost 5 bases, the J end lost 1 base, and 8 bases lay between the germline ends. The germline V gene encodes CDR1 MNHNY and CDR2 SVGAGI (reference sequence). The CDR3 sequence is CASSGTTQETQYF. The CDR3 region has the DNA TGTGCCAGCAGTGGGACAACCCAAGAGACCCAGTACTTC.

The gene calls are TRBV4-1 and TRBJ1-4, with 7 bases matching TRBD1. CDR1 and CDR2 (germline): MGHRA, YSYEKL. Trimming removed 0 bases from V and 6 bases from J; junction bases left unmatched: 7. This CDR3 is 16 amino acids long. The CDR3 reads CASSQEGLGTDEKLFF. In nucleotides, the CDR3 is TGCGCCAGCAGCCAAGAGGGACTGGGGACAGATGAAAAACTGTTTTTT.

The chain joins TRBV18 to TRBJ2-3; possibly TRBD1 or TRBD2 for D (5 bases each). The CDR3 length is 13 residues. CDR1 is KGHSH and CDR2 is LQKENI in the germline V gene. Trimming cost V 3 bases and J 8 bases, with 12 bases left between them. CDR3 residues: CASSPMGDGTQYF. The DNA of the CDR3 is TGTGCCAGCTCACCGATGGGGGACGGTACGCAGTATTTT. Using reference TRBV18 and TRBJ2-3 for the parts outside the CDR3, the full variable domain is NAGVMQNPRHLVRRRGQEARLRCSPMKGHSHVYWYRQLPEEGLKFMVYLQKENIIDESGMPKERFSAEFPKEGPSILRIQQVVRGDSAAYFCASSPMGDGTQYFGPGTRLTVL.

This clonotype showed up just a few times. The CDR3 ends on some other residue instead of the conserved phenylalanine or tryptophan, so this is likely a read error. Because the CDR3's place on the DNA is in doubt, the DNA is left out and the CDR3 is given as listed by TCRdb. This chain uses TRBV29-1 with TRBJ2-5; whether TRBD1, the table's D call, matches the DNA was not checked. Looked up from germline, CDR1 is SQVTM and CDR2 is ANQGSEA. The CDR3 comprises 12 residues, both ends counted. The CDR3 here is CSVEDGVTAVKV.

This clonotype was seen once. The chain uses TRBV4-3 and TRBJ2-4; 12 positions match TRBD2. Germline loops: CDR1 LGHNA, CDR2 YSLEER. The CDR3 runs 16 residues. With 4 bases clipped from V and 5 bases from J, the junction kept 6 bases outside the gene matches. The CDR3 protein is CASSLSTSGGENIQYF. The CDR3, as DNA: TGCGCCAGCAGCCTATCGACTAGCGGGGGAGAAAACATTCAGTACTTC.

There are many counts of this clonotype. This sequence joins TRBV6-6 and TRBJ1-2; 8 bases align to TRBD1. From germline, CDR1 is MNHNY and CDR2 SVGAGI (reference sequence). J lost 5 bases, V lost 5 bases, and 7 bases had no gene match. The CDR3 extends over 14 amino acids. This CDR3 reads CASSPRQGSYGYTF. The CDR3 coding sequence is TGTGCCAGCAGTCCTCGACAGGGGAGTTATGGCTACACCTTC.